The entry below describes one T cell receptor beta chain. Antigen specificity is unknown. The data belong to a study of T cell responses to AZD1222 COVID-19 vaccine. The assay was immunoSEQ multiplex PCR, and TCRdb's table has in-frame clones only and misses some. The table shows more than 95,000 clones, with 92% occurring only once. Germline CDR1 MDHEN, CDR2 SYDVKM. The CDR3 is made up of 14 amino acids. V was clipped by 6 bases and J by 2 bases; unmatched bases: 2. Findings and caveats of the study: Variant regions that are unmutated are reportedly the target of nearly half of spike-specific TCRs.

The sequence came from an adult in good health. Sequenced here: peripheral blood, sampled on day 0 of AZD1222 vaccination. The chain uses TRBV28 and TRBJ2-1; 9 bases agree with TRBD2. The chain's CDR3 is CASRTSGPYNEQFF. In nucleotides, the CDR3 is TGTGCCAGCAGGACTAGCGGCCCCTACAATGAGCAGTTCTTC. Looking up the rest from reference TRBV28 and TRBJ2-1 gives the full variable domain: DVKVTQSSRYLVKRTGEKVFLECVQDMDHENMFWYRQDPGLGLRLIYFSYDVKMKEKGDIPEGYSVSREKKERFSLILESASTNQTSMYLCASRTSGPYNEQFFGPGTRLTVL.